This T cell receptor beta chain was sequenced in a study of blood T cell repertoires in COVID-19. Study summary: Samples representing acute and convalescent COVID-19 were sourced from the United States, Italy and Spain. The cDNA or gDNA used as material had been derived from T cells, B-cell-depleted T cells, or PBMCs.

As processed by the authors: The authors estimated nucleated cell counts from reference gene primer amplification. The table came from immunoSEQ multiplex PCR; TCRdb's copy has only in-frame clones and leaves some out. That table gives V, J and clone size, and the DNA gave D and trimming. Of 200,000 to 300,000 clones in the sample, less than 90% were seen once. This CDR3 is built from 15 residues. The sample comprised peripheral blood. This chain uses TRBV21-1 with TRBJ2-7; TRBD1 is taken as the D call from the table, unchecked against the DNA. TRBV21-1 is labeled a pseudogene. The sequence was collected from a man aged 30-40 years with active or convalescent COVID-19. DNA of the CDR3: TGTGCCAGCAGCAAACTCGGACAGGAGCCCTACGAGCAGTACTTC. Protein: CASSKLGQEPYEQYF.